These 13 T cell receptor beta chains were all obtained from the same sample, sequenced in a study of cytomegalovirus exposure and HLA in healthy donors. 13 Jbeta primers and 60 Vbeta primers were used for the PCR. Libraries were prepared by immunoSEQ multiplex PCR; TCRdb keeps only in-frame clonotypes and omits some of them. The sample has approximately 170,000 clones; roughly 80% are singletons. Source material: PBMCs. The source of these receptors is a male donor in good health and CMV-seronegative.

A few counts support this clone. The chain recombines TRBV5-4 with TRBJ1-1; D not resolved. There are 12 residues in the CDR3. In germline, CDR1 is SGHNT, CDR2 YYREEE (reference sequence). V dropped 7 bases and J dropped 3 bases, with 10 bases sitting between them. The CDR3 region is CASGTRDTEAFF. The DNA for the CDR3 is TGTGCCAGCGGAACCCGGGACACTGAAGCTTTCTTT.

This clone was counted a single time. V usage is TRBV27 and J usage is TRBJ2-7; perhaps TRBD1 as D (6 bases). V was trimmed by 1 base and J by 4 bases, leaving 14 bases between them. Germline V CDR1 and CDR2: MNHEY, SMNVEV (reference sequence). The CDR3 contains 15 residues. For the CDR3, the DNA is TGTGCCAGCAGTTTATGGGGGCAGGGGCGGTACGAGCAGTACTTC. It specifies CASSLWGQGRYEQYF.

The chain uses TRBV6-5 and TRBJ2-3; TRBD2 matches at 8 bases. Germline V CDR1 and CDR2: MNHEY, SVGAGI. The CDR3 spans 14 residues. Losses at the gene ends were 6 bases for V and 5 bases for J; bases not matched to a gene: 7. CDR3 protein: CASSQIAGRDTQYF. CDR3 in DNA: TGTGCCAGCAGCCAAATAGCGGGAAGAGATACGCAGTATTTT.

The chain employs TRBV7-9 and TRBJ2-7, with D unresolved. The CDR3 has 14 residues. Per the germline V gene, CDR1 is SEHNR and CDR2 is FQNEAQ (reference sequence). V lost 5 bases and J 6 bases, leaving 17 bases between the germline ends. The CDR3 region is CASSPSGQLAEQYF. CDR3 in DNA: TGTGCCAGCAGCCCCTCAGGCCAACTTGCCGAGCAGTACTTC.

The CDR3 is CASSPRRQAVGTGELFF. The CDR3, as DNA: TGTGCCAGCAGCCCGAGGAGGCAGGCCGTGGGCACCGGGGAGCTGTTTTTT. V gene TRBV9 combines with J gene TRBJ2-2, with D perhaps TRBD2 (5 bases). The CDR3 is 17 amino acids. CDR1 and CDR2 from the germline V gene are SGDLS and YYNGEE. V was trimmed by 4 bases and J by 4 bases, leaving 20 bases between them. The variable domain in full, completed from reference TRBV9 and TRBJ2-2, reads DSGVTQTPKHLITATGQRVTLRCSPRSGDLSVYWYQQSLDQGLQFLIQYYNGEERAKGNILERFSAQQFPDLHSELNLSSLELGDSALYFCASSPRRQAVGTGELFFGEGSRLTVL.

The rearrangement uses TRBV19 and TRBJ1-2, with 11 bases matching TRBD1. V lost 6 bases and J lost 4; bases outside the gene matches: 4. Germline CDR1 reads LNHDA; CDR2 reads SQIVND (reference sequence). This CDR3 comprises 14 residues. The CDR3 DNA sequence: TGTGCCAGTAGGGACAGGGGGCTCGGCTATGGCTACACCTTC. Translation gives CASRDRGLGYGYTF.

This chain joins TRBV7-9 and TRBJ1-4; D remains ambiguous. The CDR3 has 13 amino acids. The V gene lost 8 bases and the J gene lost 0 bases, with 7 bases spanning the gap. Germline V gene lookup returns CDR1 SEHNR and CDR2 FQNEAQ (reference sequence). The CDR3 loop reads CASEDSTNEKLFF. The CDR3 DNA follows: TGTGCCAGCGAAGACTCAACTAATGAAAAACTGTTTTTT. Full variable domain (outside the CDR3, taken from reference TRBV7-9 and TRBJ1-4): DTGVSQNPRHKITKRGQNVTFRCDPISEHNRLYWYRQTLGQGPEFLTYFQNEAQLEKSRLLSDRFSAERPKGSFSTLEIQRTEQGDSAMYLCASEDSTNEKLFFGSGTQLSVL.

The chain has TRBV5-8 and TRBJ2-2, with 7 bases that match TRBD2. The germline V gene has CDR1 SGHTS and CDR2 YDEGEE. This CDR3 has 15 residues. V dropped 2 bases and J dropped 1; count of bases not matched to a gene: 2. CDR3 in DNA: TGTGCCAGCAGCTTAACGGGGGGGAACACCGGGGAGCTGTTTTTT. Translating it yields CASSLTGGNTGELFF.

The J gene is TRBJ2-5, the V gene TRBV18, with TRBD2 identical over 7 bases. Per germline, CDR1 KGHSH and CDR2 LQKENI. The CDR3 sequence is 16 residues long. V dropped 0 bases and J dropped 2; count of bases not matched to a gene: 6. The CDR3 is CASSPPREGIQETQYF. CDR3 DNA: TGTGCCAGCTCACCACCCAGGGAGGGGATTCAAGAGACCCAGTACTTC. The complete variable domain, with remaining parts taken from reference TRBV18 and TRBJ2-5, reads NAGVMQNPRHLVRRRGQEARLRCSPMKGHSHVYWYRQLPEEGLKFMVYLQKENIIDESGMPKERFSAEFPKEGPSILRIQQVVRGDSAAYFCASSPPREGIQETQYFGPGTRLLVL.

The DNA of the CDR3 is TGCGCCAGCAGCCCCCGGGACAGGGATAATTCACCCCTCCACTTT. As protein: CASSPRDRDNSPLHF. The chain employs TRBV4-3 and TRBJ1-6; 9 bases align to TRBD1. The CDR3 is made up of 15 amino acids. V was clipped by 4 bases and J by 5 bases; unmatched bases: 3. Per the germline V gene, CDR1 is LGHNA and CDR2 is YSLEER.

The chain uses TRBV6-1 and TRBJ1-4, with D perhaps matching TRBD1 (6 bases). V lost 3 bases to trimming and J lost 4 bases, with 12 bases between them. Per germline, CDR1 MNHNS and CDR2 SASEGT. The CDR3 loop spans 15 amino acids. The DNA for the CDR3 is TGTGCCAGCAGTGATTGGGGCAGGGGTAATGAAAAACTGTTTTTT. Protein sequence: CASSDWGRGNEKLFF.

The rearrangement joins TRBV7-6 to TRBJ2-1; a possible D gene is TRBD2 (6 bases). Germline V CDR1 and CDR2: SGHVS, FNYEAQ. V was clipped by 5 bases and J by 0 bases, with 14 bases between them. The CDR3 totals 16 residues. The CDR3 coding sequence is TGTGCCAGCAGCATTGAAGCGGGCAACTCCTACAATGAGCAGTTCTTC. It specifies CASSIEAGNSYNEQFF.

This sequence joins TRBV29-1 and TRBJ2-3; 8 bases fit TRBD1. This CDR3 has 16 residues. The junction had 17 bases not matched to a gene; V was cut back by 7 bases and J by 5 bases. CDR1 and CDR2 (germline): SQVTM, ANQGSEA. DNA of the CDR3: TGCAGCGGTGCAATAGGACAGGGCAGGTCAAGAGATACGCAGTATTTT. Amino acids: CSGAIGQGRSRDTQYF.